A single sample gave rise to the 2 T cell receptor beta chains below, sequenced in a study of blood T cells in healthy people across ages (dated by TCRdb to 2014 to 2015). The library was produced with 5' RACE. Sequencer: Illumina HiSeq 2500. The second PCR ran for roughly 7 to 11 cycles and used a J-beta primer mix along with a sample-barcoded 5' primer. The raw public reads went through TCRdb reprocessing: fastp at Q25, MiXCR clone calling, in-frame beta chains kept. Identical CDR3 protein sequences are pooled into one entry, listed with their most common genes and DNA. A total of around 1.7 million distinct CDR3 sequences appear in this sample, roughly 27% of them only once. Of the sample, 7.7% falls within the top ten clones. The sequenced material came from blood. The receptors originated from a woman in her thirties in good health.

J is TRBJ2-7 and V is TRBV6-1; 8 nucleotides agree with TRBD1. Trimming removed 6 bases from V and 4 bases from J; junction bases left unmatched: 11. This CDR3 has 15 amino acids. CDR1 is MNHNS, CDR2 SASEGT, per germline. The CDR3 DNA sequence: TGTGCCAGCAGGACCGGGACAGGCATGTTATACGAGCAGTACTTC. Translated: CASRTGTGMLYEQYF.

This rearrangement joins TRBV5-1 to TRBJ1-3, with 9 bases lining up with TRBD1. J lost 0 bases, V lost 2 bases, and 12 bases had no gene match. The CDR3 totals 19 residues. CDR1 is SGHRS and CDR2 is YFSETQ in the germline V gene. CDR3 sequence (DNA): TGCGCCAGCAGCTTACGGACAGGGGATACGAAAGCCTCTGGAAACACCATATATTTT. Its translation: CASSLRTGDTKASGNTIYF.